This T cell receptor (beta chain) emerged from a study of CD8+CD57+ T cells in acquired aplastic anemia. Study summary: Sorted CD4+ and CD8+ cell DNA averaged about 3 ug. Mean read depth for CD4+ cells from healthy donors was around 11 million. Study-wide results and limits: The same twenty-nine CD8+ CDR3 sequences occurred in patients and in controls.

It was genomic DNA that served as the template for profiling TCR beta VDJ and CDR3. TCRdb fed the reads into MiXCR, producing one record per CDR3 protein. This table has some 220,000 distinct CDR3 sequences, 34% appearing once. This clonotype showed up many times. Its antigen is unknown. Sequences were obtained from sorted CD4+, CD8+, or CD8+CD57+ T cells (not recorded which) from PBMCs. The receptor was isolated from a human donor in good health, serving as a control.

The CDR3 protein is CASGGGGAGDTQYF. The CDR3 DNA reads TGTGCCAGCGGGGGGGGGGGCGCGGGAGATACGCAGTATTTT. The genes are TRBV2 and TRBJ2-3; the D gene is possibly TRBD2 (7 bases). V lost 8 bases, J lost 5 bases, and 17 bases lay in between. Looked up from germline, CDR1 is SNHLY and CDR2 is FYNNEI. The CDR3 sequence is 14 residues long.